This is a list of T cell receptor beta chains from one sample in a study of graft-versus-host responses after intestinal transplantation. The antigens for these receptors are not known. The table came from immunoSEQ multiplex PCR; TCRdb's copy has only in-frame clones and leaves some out. The repertoire has some 130,000 clones, around nine tenths of them found once; the top ten carry over 0.15%. Sequences were derived from unstimulated CD4+ T cells sorted from spleen or lymph node cells, sampled before intestinal transplant. All receptors come from a human donor who received an intestinal transplant. The CDR3 runs from the conserved cysteine through the conserved F or W. Each record gives: clone size, V gene, D gene, J gene, CDR3 DNA, CDR3 protein. The D gene is left open where the match is weak. Clone size is given for some rows only: seen once, a few or many times, or a class if the clone is expanded.

>NA|TRBV14|NA|TRBJ2-1
TGTGCCAGCAGCCAAGCTTGGTCAGGGAATGAGCAGTTCTTC
CASSQAWSGNEQFF
>NA|TRBV30|NA|TRBJ1-3
TGTGCCTGGAATTCCGGAAACACCATATATTTT
CAWNSGNTIYF
>NA|TRBV6-1|NA|TRBJ2-2
TGTGCCAGCAGTGGACGGGACACCGGGGAGCTGTTTTTT
CASSGRDTGELFF
>NA|TRBV19|NA|TRBJ1-1
TGTGCCAGTAGTAGATTTACAGTCCAGAGCGGGGACACTGAAGCTTTCTTT
CASSRFTVQSGDTEAFF
>few|TRBV19|NA|TRBJ1-2
TGTGCCAGTCTCGGGCAGGTGGATGGCTACACCTTC
CASLGQVDGYTF
>NA|TRBV5-1|NA|TRBJ2-2
TGCGCCAGCAGCCCCCCTGCGGCGAACACCGGGGAGCTGTTTTTT
CASSPPAANTGELFF
>NA|TRBV1|NA|TRBJ2-3
TGCACCAGCAGCCAAGAATCGGGGGTCCACACAGATACGCAGTATTTT
CTSSQESGVHTDTQYF
>few|TRBV7-2|NA|TRBJ1-6
TGTGCCAGCAGCTTGCGGTCACCCCTCCACTTT
CASSLRSPLHF
>NA|TRBV6-6|NA|TRBJ1-6
TGTGCCAGCAGTTTCCGGGACTCTCTATCACCCCTCCACTTT
CASSFRDSLSPLHF
>NA|TRBV5-1|TRBD1|TRBJ1-1
TGCGCCAGCAGCTCGGGACAGGGTAGGACTGAAGCTTTCTTT
CASSSGQGRTEAFF
>NA|TRBV5-1|NA|TRBJ2-5
TGCGCCAGCAGCTTCGGGCAGCAAGAGACCCAGTACTTC
CASSFGQQETQYF
>NA|TRBV2|NA|TRBJ2-5
TGTGCCAGCAGTGCAGAAGAGACCCAGTACTTC
CASSAEETQYF
>NA|TRBV5-5|NA|TRBJ1-1
TGTGCCAGCAGCCCCAGGGTAGTTGGCACTGAAGCTTTCTTT
CASSPRVVGTEAFF
>NA|TRBV14|NA|TRBJ2-7
TGTGCCAGCAGCCAAGTAGTGGGGAGCCTCTACGAGCAGTACTTC
CASSQVVGSLYEQYF
>NA|TRBV6-5|TRBD1|TRBJ2-6
TGTGCCAGCAGTGGACAGGGCTCTGGGGCCAACGTCCTGACTTTC
CASSGQGSGANVLTF
>NA|TRBV9|NA|TRBJ1-3
TGTGCCAGCAGCACGGCCGGGATGAAGAACACCATATATTTT
CASSTAGMKNTIYF
>NA|TRBV18|TRBD2|TRBJ2-7
TGTGCCAGCTCACCAGCGGGGGGATACGAGCAGTACTTC
CASSPAGGYEQYF
>NA|TRBV5-1|NA|TRBJ1-6
TGCGCCAGCGGGGAGGGGGACTTAAAGTCACCCCTCCACTTT
CASGEGDLKSPLHF
>NA|TRBV5-1|TRBD2|TRBJ2-3
TGCGCCAGCAGCTTTCTAGCGGGGGGGGCAGATACGCAGTATTTT
CASSFLAGGADTQYF
>NA|TRBV4-1|TRBD1|TRBJ2-7
TGCGCCAGCAGCCAAGATTGGAGACAGGGTCTCAACGAGCAGTACTTC
CASSQDWRQGLNEQYF
>NA|TRBV5-1|NA|TRBJ2-3
TGCGCCAGCAGCGGGGGTAGCACAGATACGCAGTATTTT
CASSGGSTDTQYF
>NA|TRBV15|NA|TRBJ2-7
TGTGCCGCCAGCAGGGACTCCGGGGCCTACGAGCAGTACTTC
CAASRDSGAYEQYF
>NA|TRBV5-6|NA|TRBJ1-2
TGTGCCAGCTTCTTGTGGGGTGAGCATGGCTACACCTTC
CASFLWGEHGYTF
>NA|TRBV5-1|NA|TRBJ1-2
TGCGCCAGCAGCTTGGGTGGGCGGGCGCCGGATGGCTACACCTTC
CASSLGGRAPDGYTF
>NA|TRBV9|TRBD1|TRBJ1-6
TGTGCCAGCAGCGTAAATCCAGGGGGCTCTAATTCACCCCTCCACTTT
CASSVNPGGSNSPLHF
>few|TRBV5-8|NA|TRBJ2-6
TGTGCCAGCAGCTGGGGACCGGGGGACAACTCTGGGGCCAACGTCCTGACTTTC
CASSWGPGDNSGANVLTF
>once|TRBV11-3|NA|TRBJ2-1
TGTGCCAGCAGTTGGACAGCCAAAAATGAGCAGTTCTTC
CASSWTAKNEQFF
>NA|TRBV18|NA|TRBJ1-3
TGTGCCAGCTCACCACACACTGGAACGGGCGGGGGTAGGCTGTTAAGGAGAAACACCATATATTTT
CASSPHTGTGGGRLLRRNTIYF
>NA|TRBV2|TRBD1|TRBJ1-5
TGTGCCAGCAGGGACAGGTCCCTTAAGAGCAATCAGCCCCAGCATTTT
CASRDRSLKSNQPQHF
>NA|TRBV4-2|NA|TRBJ1-1
TGTGCCAGCAGCCCAACTCTTCTGGGAATGAACACTGAAGCTTTCTTT
CASSPTLLGMNTEAFF
>NA|TRBV5-6|NA|TRBJ2-4
TGTGCCAGCAGCCCACGGGGAATGAACATTCAGTACTTC
CASSPRGMNIQYF
>few|TRBV6-5|TRBD1|TRBJ1-2
TGTGCCAGCGCTTCACAGGGGAACTCTAACTATGGCTACACCTTC
CASASQGNSNYGYTF
>NA|TRBV7-2|NA|TRBJ2-7
TGTGCCAGCAGCTTTACAGGGTCGATTGCCTACGAGCAGTACTTC
CASSFTGSIAYEQYF
>NA|TRBV25-1|NA|TRBJ1-4
TGTGCCAGCAGTGACTCGGGGCAGCCCGGAGAAAAACTGTTTTTT
CASSDSGQPGEKLFF
>NA|TRBV5-1|NA|TRBJ1-6
TGCGCCAGCAGCTTGGGTGGGTCTGGTTCACCCCTCCACTTT
CASSLGGSGSPLHF
>NA|TRBV6-1|NA|TRBJ1-2
TGTGCCAGCAGTGACGATGGGAGCGCTAACTATGGCTACACCTTC
CASSDDGSANYGYTF
>NA|TRBV5-1|NA|TRBJ2-3
TGCGCCAGCAGCTTGGACAGCTCTGCGGCAGATACGCAGTATTTT
CASSLDSSAADTQYF
>NA|TRBV9|NA|TRBJ1-1
TGTGCCAGCAGCGTAGCTGGGTACACTGAAGCTTTCTTT
CASSVAGYTEAFF
>NA|TRBV10-3|NA|TRBJ1-2
TGTGCCATCATGGACACCTATGGCTACACCTTC
CAIMDTYGYTF
>once|TRBV18|NA|TRBJ1-1
TGTGCCAGCTCGCCAGGGGAAGAGAACACTGAAGCTTTCTTT
CASSPGEENTEAFF
>NA|TRBV7-2|NA|TRBJ1-2
TGTGCCAGCAGCTTCCAGGGTTACTATGGCTACACCTTC
CASSFQGYYGYTF
>NA|TRBV6-5|TRBD1|TRBJ2-7
TGTGCCAGCAGTAGACAGGGGGGGGCCGAGCAGTACTTC
CASSRQGGAEQYF
>NA|TRBV11-3|NA|TRBJ2-1
TGTGCCAGCGGGGGACAAAGCTACAATGAGCAGTTCTTC
CASGGQSYNEQFF
>NA|TRBV11-3|NA|TRBJ2-5
TGTGCCAGCAGCTTAGAGACTACAGAGACCCAGTACTTC
CASSLETTETQYF
>few|TRBV10-3|NA|TRBJ1-6
TGTGCCATCAGTGAGTCGAGGAGATCACCCCTCCACTTT
CAISESRRSPLHF
>NA|TRBV2|NA|TRBJ2-1
TGTGCCAGCAGTACAATGAATGAGCAGTTCTTC
CASSTMNEQFF
>NA|TRBV19|NA|TRBJ2-3
TGTGCCAGTACGGGGGACAGATATACGCAGTATTTT
CASTGDRYTQYF
>NA|TRBV30|NA|TRBJ1-6
TGTGCCTGGAGTGTGGTTTCACCCCTCCACTTT
CAWSVVSPLHF
>NA|TRBV28|NA|TRBJ1-1
TGTGCCAGCACCCTATCCAACCGGGGCGCGATGAACACTGAAGCTTTCTTT
CASTLSNRGAMNTEAFF
>NA|TRBV2|NA|TRBJ2-7
TGTGCCAGCAGTGTTCGGGGAAACTACGAGCAGTACTTC
CASSVRGNYEQYF
>once|TRBV29-1|NA|TRBJ1-2
TGCAGCGTTGAAGTAAGGGATGGGAGGGCGAGCTATGGCTACACCTTC
CSVEVRDGRASYGYTF
>NA|TRBV7-9|TRBD1|TRBJ1-6
TGTGCCAGCAGCGGAGGACAGGGGCCGAATTCACCCCTCCACTTT
CASSGGQGPNSPLHF
>once|TRBV6-6|NA|TRBJ2-3
TGTGCCAGCAGTTACGAGGACACAGATACGCAGTATTTT
CASSYEDTDTQYF
>NA|TRBV19|NA|TRBJ1-5
TGTGCCAGTAGTATAGGTACGGGTAATCAGCCCCAGCATTTT
CASSIGTGNQPQHF